The 32 T cell receptor beta chains in this list originate from one sample, sequenced in a study of T-cell memory formation after mild COVID-19. TCRdb processed the 5' RACE reads anew with MiXCR; each CDR3 protein has one entry. The data show around 530,000 distinct CDR3 sequences, less than 25% seen once. Sequenced sample: PBMCs or a T cell subset sorted from them (not recorded which). These receptors came from an adult woman who had mild COVID-19 (a few samples of this study predate the infection). Cell type and time point are not known.

The rearrangement links TRBV7-2 to TRBJ2-5, with 12 bases aligning to TRBD2. V shed 1 base and J 5 bases; nucleotides not matched to a gene: 5. Germline assignment: CDR1 SGHTA and CDR2 FQGNSA. The CDR3 spans 16 residues. CDR3: CASSLVLAGGRETQYF. CDR3 bases: TGTGCCAGCAGCTTAGTACTAGCGGGAGGCCGGGAGACCCAGTACTTC.

This clonotype was observed a handful of times. This chain connects TRBV20-1 to TRBJ2-3; unclear D gene. Germline V lookup: CDR1 DFQATT, CDR2 SNEGSKA (reference sequence). This CDR3 comprises 13 residues. The ends were cut back, 4 bases at V and 8 bases at J, with 16 bases in the middle. The chain's CDR3 is CSATADSRITQYF. The CDR3 region has the DNA TGCAGTGCTACGGCCGATAGCAGAATTACGCAGTATTTT.

The sample holds a few counts of this clonotype. The chain couples TRBV9 to TRBJ2-7; possibly TRBD1 or TRBD2 for D (6 bases each). Trimming left V 0 bases short and J 6 bases short, with 13 bases between. This CDR3 has 14 residues. CDR1 is SGDLS, CDR2 YYNGEE, per germline. This CDR3 reads CASSVGPEGGEQYF. CDR3 nucleotides: TGTGCCAGCAGCGTAGGGCCCGAGGGGGGCGAGCAGTACTTC.

This clonotype was seen a few times. This chain connects TRBV5-1 to TRBJ2-2; D is undetermined. V lost 0 bases and J lost 4, with 7 bases in between. CDR3 size: 14 residues. From germline, CDR1 is SGHRS and CDR2 YFSETQ. The CDR3 loop reads CASSLDSPTGELFF. The CDR3 DNA is TGCGCCAGCAGCTTGGATTCCCCCACCGGGGAGCTGTTTTTT.

V is TRBV5-1 and J is TRBJ1-2, with unresolved D. The CDR3 is 12 amino acids. The V gene's germline CDR1 is SGHRS and CDR2 YFSETQ. Trimming cost V 0 bases and J 9 bases, with 9 bases left between them. The CDR3 loop reads CASSLDQNSYTF. The CDR3 coding sequence is TGCGCCAGCAGCTTGGACCAAAATAGCTACACCTTC.

The chain couples TRBV3-1 to TRBJ2-1, with D unresolved. The germline V gene encodes CDR1 LGHDT and CDR2 YNNKEL (reference sequence). The V gene lost 4 bases and the J gene lost 2 bases, with 15 bases spanning the gap. The CDR3 is 16 amino acids. For the CDR3, the DNA is TGTGCCAGCAGCCCCCAGGTAGCTTGCACCTACAATGAGCAGTTCTTC. It specifies CASSPQVACTYNEQFF.

This chain links TRBV9 with TRBJ2-1; 9 nucleotides line up with TRBD1. Germline V gene lookup returns CDR1 SGDLS and CDR2 YYNGEE. This CDR3 has 15 residues. Trimming removed 3 bases from V and 8 bases from J; junction bases left unmatched: 9. The CDR3 DNA is TGTGCCAGCAGCGCTCCGGGACAGGGAATCGATGAGCAGTTCTTC. Translating gives CASSAPGQGIDEQFF.

A few counts support this clonotype. The chain links TRBV30 to TRBJ2-7; D perhaps matches TRBD1 (6 bases). V lost 6 bases and J 3 bases, leaving 21 bases between the germline ends. The CDR3 runs to 15 residues. Germline assignment: CDR1 GTSNPN and CDR2 SVGIG (reference sequence). DNA for the CDR3: TGTGCCTGTAACGACCGGGACACACTATTCTACGAGCAGTACTTC. Translated, it gives CACNDRDTLFYEQYF. Combining the CDR3 with reference TRBV30 and TRBJ2-7 gives the whole variable domain SQTIHQWPATLVQPVGSPLSLECTVEGTSNPNLYWYRQAAGRGLQLLFYSVGIGQISSEVPQNLSASRPQDRQFILSSKKLLLSDSGFYLCACNDRDTLFYEQYFGPGTRLTVT.

V is TRBV12-3 or TRBV12-4 and J is TRBJ1-4, with D uncertain. The CDR3 consists of 12 residues. The V end was cut by 5 bases, the J end by 8 bases, with 9 bases between. CDR3 DNA: TGTGCCAGCAGTCCTAGTCTCGAAAAACTGTTTTTT. Translating gives CASSPSLEKLFF.

This clonotype was picked up a small number of times. The chain has TRBV5-1 and TRBJ2-3, with 10 nucleotides matching TRBD2. There are 15 residues in the CDR3. V shed 4 bases and J 6 bases; nucleotides not matched to a gene: 8. Germline loops: CDR1 SGHRS, CDR2 YFSETQ. The CDR3 bases are TGCGCCAGCAGCAGGGAGCTAGCGGGGGTGGATACGCAGTATTTT. This encodes CASSRELAGVDTQYF. Looking up the rest from reference TRBV5-1 and TRBJ2-3 gives the full variable domain: KAGVTQTPRYLIKTRGQQVTLSCSPISGHRSVSWYQQTPGQGLQFLFEYFSETQRNKGNFPGRFSGRQFSNSRSEMNVSTLELGDSALYLCASSRELAGVDTQYFGPGTRLTVL.

The chain is built from TRBV6-1 and TRBJ2-5, with TRBD1 as a possible D gene (6 bases). CDR3 length: 14 residues. Germline CDR1 is MNHNS and CDR2 is SASEGT. The germline V and J ends were trimmed by 6 bases and 4 bases, with 15 bases remaining between them. CDR3 bases: TGTGCCAGCAGCGTCTGGGGGCTAGTAGAGACCCAGTACTTC. It is translated as CASSVWGLVETQYF.

In this sample, this clonotype turned up a few times. The chain links TRBV20-1 to TRBJ2-1; D is possibly TRBD1 or TRBD2 (6 bases each). In germline, CDR1 is DFQATT, CDR2 SNEGSKA (reference sequence). Trimming shortened V by 1 base and J by 2 bases, and 9 bases separated the two germline ends. The CDR3 is made up of 14 amino acids. Here the CDR3 reads CSARGGAAYNEQFF. DNA of the CDR3: TGCAGTGCTAGAGGGGGGGCGGCCTACAATGAGCAGTTCTTC.

Worth noting for this clonotype: The junction departs from the called germline gene at one end, perhaps through a read error. This chain uses TRBV7-7 with TRBJ2-2; the D is unclear. The length of the CDR3 is 13 residues. Germline V CDR1 and CDR2: SSHAT, FNYEAQ (reference sequence). CDR3 nucleotide sequence: TGTGCTAGCAGCTTAGCATCCGGCGGGGAGCTGTTTTTT. Its translation: CASSLASGGELFF.

This chain uses TRBV7-2 with TRBJ1-2; D ambiguous. The CDR3 consists of 14 residues. The germline gives CDR1 SGHTA, CDR2 FQGNSA. The V and J ends lost 5 bases and 5 bases respectively, with 15 bases between them. The CDR3 loop is CASSQVGIQYGYTF. The CDR3 nucleotides are TGTGCCAGCAGCCAGGTGGGGATCCAGTATGGCTACACCTTC.

This clonotype was detected only a few times. The chain uses TRBV19 and TRBJ1-1; D might be TRBD1 (5 bases). Germline assignment: CDR1 LNHDA and CDR2 SQIVND (reference sequence). With 10 bases removed from V and 1 base from J, the gap between germline ends came to 13 bases. The CDR3 totals 13 residues. The CDR3 protein is CAIRDSPNTEAFF. The CDR3 DNA is TGTGCCATTAGAGACAGCCCGAACACTGAAGCTTTCTTT.

This clonotype was picked up many times. V and J are TRBV12-3 or TRBV12-4 and TRBJ2-3; tentatively, D is TRBD2 (6 bases). With 3 bases removed from V and 0 bases from J, the gap between germline ends came to 10 bases. This CDR3 comprises 15 residues. This chain's CDR3 is CASSLRAGSTDTQYF. DNA of the CDR3: TGTGCCAGCAGTTTGAGAGCGGGTAGCACAGATACGCAGTATTTT.

The V gene is TRBV4-2, the J gene TRBJ2-7, with D perhaps matching TRBD2 (5 bases). Per the germline V gene, CDR1 is LGHNA and CDR2 is YNFKEQ. CDR3 size: 14 residues. Trimming pared 4 bases from V and 5 bases from J, leaving 15 bases between. DNA of the CDR3: TGTGCCAGCAGCCCGCAGAGCGGCCTCCACGAGCAGTACTTC. As protein: CASSPQSGLHEQYF.

This chain joins TRBV3-1 and TRBJ1-1, with unresolved D. Trimming took off 7 bases at V and 0 bases at J, with 9 bases between the two ends. Germline lookup yields CDR1 LGHDT and CDR2 YNNKEL (reference sequence). CDR3 length: 13 residues. This chain's CDR3 is CASTLLMNTEAFF. CDR3 DNA: TGTGCCAGCACTCTTTTAATGAACACTGAAGCTTTCTTT.

This clonotype showed up just a few times. Sequence at one end of the junction differs from germline and may be a read error. The rearrangement links TRBV15 to TRBJ2-5; TRBD1 matches 11 bases. The CDR3 totals 14 residues. The germline CDR1 and CDR2 sequences are LNHNV and YYDKDF (reference sequence). The CDR3 here is CATSRDRGQETLYF. CDR3 coding DNA: TGTGCCACCAGCAGGGACAGGGGGCAAGAGACCCTGTACTTC.

V is TRBV12-3 or TRBV12-4 and J is TRBJ2-6; no reliable D call. This CDR3 has 13 residues. V was shortened by 8 bases and J by 0 bases, with 5 bases between the two germline ends. DNA of the CDR3: TGTGCCAGCGATCGCTCTGGGGCCAACGTCCTGACTTTC. Protein product: CASDRSGANVLTF.

This clonotype occurred many times. The chain recombines TRBV11-2 with TRBJ2-5; 14 nucleotides agree with TRBD2. This CDR3 has 16 amino acids. Germline lookup yields CDR1 SGHAT and CDR2 FQNNGV. Unmatched junction bases numbered 7, after V lost 5 bases and J lost 5 bases. DNA of the CDR3: TGTGCCAGCAGCAGCCGACTAGCGGGAGGGTTGGAGACCCAGTACTTC. Translating it yields CASSSRLAGGLETQYF.

The CDR3 here is CSAREAGTGYNEQFF. CDR3 nucleotide sequence: TGCAGTGCTAGAGAAGCGGGGACAGGGTACAATGAGCAGTTCTTC. The chain employs TRBV20-1 and TRBJ2-1, with 9 nucleotides matching TRBD1. The CDR3 runs to 15 residues. Unmatched junction bases numbered 4, after V lost 0 bases and J lost 4 bases. Germline V gives CDR1 DFQATT, CDR2 SNEGSKA (reference sequence).

The chain links TRBV2 to TRBJ1-2, with 7 bases fitting TRBD1. V dropped 7 bases and J dropped 10; count of bases not matched to a gene: 9. The CDR3 runs 12 residues. The germline CDR1 and CDR2 sequences are SNHLY and FYNNEI. The CDR3 region has the DNA TGTGCCAGCATGTCAGGGGGAATTAACTACACCTTC. It codes for CASMSGGINYTF.

The gene calls are TRBV7-2 and TRBJ2-7; 10 nucleotides match TRBD2. Per germline, CDR1 SGHTA and CDR2 FQGNSA. Trimming removed 5 bases from V and 2 bases from J; junction bases left unmatched: 12. The CDR3 spans 17 residues. The CDR3 bases are TGTGCCAGCAGCCGATTAGCGGGAGGCCCGGCGACCTACGAGCAGTACTTC. Translating it yields CASSRLAGGPATYEQYF.

V gene TRBV6-5 combines with J gene TRBJ1-5, with D unresolved. Between the trimmed V and J ends, which lost 4 bases and 0 bases, there was a span of 10 bases. This CDR3 spans 15 amino acids. CDR1 is MNHEY, CDR2 SVGAGI, per germline. The CDR3 DNA is TGTGCCAGCAGTTCCGAGCTAAATAGCAATCAGCCCCAGCATTTT. It codes for CASSSELNSNQPQHF.

V is TRBV21-1 and J is TRBJ1-2. TRBV21-1 is listed as a pseudogene. The CDR3 runs to 15 residues. The CDR3 DNA reads as TGTGCCAGCAGCCATGCACCCTCCGCTAACTATGGCTACACCTTC. Translated: CASSHAPSANYGYTF.

This clonotype came up many times. The rearrangement joins TRBV5-1 to TRBJ2-7; D call uncertain. Looked up from germline, CDR1 is SGHRS and CDR2 is YFSETQ. Trimming cost V 0 bases and J 0 bases, with 13 bases left between them. The CDR3 has 16 residues. The CDR3 DNA reads as TGCGCCAGCAGCTTGGAGTTCACCTCGGACTCCTACGAGCAGTACTTC. Translating gives CASSLEFTSDSYEQYF.

This clonotype was observed a handful of times. As DNA, the CDR3 is TGCAGTGCTCCCCAACCCGGGACACGCTCCTACAATGAGCAGTTCTTC. Translation gives CSAPQPGTRSYNEQFF. This rearrangement joins TRBV20-1 to TRBJ2-1; a possible D gene is TRBD1 (6 bases). With 5 bases removed from V and 0 bases from J, the gap between germline ends came to 17 bases. There are 16 residues in the CDR3. Germline CDR1 DFQATT, CDR2 SNEGSKA (reference sequence).

This clonotype has more than one count but fewer than ten. The chain carries TRBV7-9 and TRBJ2-3; TRBD1 aligns across 8 bases. The germline V gene encodes CDR1 SEHNR and CDR2 FQNEAQ (reference sequence). Losses at the gene ends were 5 bases for V and 2 bases for J; bases not matched to a gene: 6. The CDR3 runs to 15 residues. DNA for the CDR3: TGTGCCAGCAGCGCCGGACAGGGTGCCACAGATACGCAGTATTTT. Protein: CASSAGQGATDTQYF.

This clonotype showed up just a few times. The rearrangement links TRBV19 to TRBJ1-1; D remains unclear. This CDR3 has 11 residues. Trimming shortened V by 7 bases and J by 2 bases, and 5 bases separated the two germline ends. Germline V gives CDR1 LNHDA, CDR2 SQIVND (reference sequence). CDR3 sequence: CASKINTEAFF. CDR3 nucleotides: TGTGCCAGTAAGATCAACACTGAAGCTTTCTTT.

This clonotype was counted a few times. The chain is built from TRBV25-1 and TRBJ2-7, with D uncertain. Trimming left V 1 base short and J 3 bases short, with 19 bases between. The V gene's germline CDR1 is MGHDK and CDR2 SYGVNS. The CDR3 covers 17 residues. CDR3 bases: TGTGCCAGCAGTGAATCCCAGGCTCAGGAAGCCCGCTACGAGCAGTACTTC. This translates into CASSESQAQEARYEQYF.

CDR3 residues: CASSRAFGIYGYTF. The CDR3 region has the DNA TGTGCCAGCAGTCGGGCATTCGGTATCTATGGCTACACCTTC. The rearrangement uses TRBV7-2 and TRBJ1-2, with D hard to call. The V gene's germline CDR1 is SGHTA and CDR2 FQGNSA. The V end lost 6 bases, the J end lost 4 bases, and 15 bases lay between the germline ends. CDR3 length: 14 amino acids. Using reference TRBV7-2 and TRBJ1-2 for the parts outside the CDR3, the full variable domain is GAGVSQSPSNKVTEKGKDVELRCDPISGHTALYWYRQSLGQGLEFLIYFQGNSAPDKSGLPSDRFSAERTGGSVSTLTIQRTQQEDSAVYLCASSRAFGIYGYTFGSGTRLTVV.